This is a list of T cell receptor beta chains from one sample in a study of identical twins. Using its own MiXCR run on the 5' RACE reads, TCRdb lists one record per CDR3 protein. The data contain 420,000 or so distinct CDR3 sequences, about a fifth of them singletons. Sample: naive T cells sorted from blood. Source of these receptors: a man in his fifties or sixties in good health. The CDR3 runs from the conserved cysteine through the conserved F or W. The D gene is left open where the match is weak. Size tells how often a clone was seen (once, few, many) or the class of an expanded clone, and some rows leave it out.

V	size	J	D	DNA	CDR3
TRBV12-3/TRBV12-4	-	TRBJ2-3	-	TGTGCCAGCAGTTTACGGGGACTCAACCGACCTGAAAGCACAGATACGCAGTATTTT	CASSLRGLNRPESTDTQYF
TRBV28	-	TRBJ2-1	TRBD1	TGTGCCAGCAGTTTTGCGACAGGGGGGATCTTAGGCAATGAGCAGTTCTTC	CASSFATGGILGNEQFF
TRBV7-2	few	TRBJ2-2	TRBD2	TGTGCCAGCAGCCCAGGACTAGCGGGAGCGGGCGGGGAGCTGTTTTTT	CASSPGLAGAGGELFF
TRBV7-2	-	TRBJ2-5	TRBD1	TGTGCCAGCGGACGGGACAGGGGGCTTGAGACCCAGTACTTC	CASGRDRGLETQYF
TRBV7-2	-	TRBJ2-2	TRBD1	TGTGCCAGCAGCTTAGGACAGGGTTTGGTAGCCGGGGAGCTGTTTTTT	CASSLGQGLVAGELFF
TRBV20-1	few	TRBJ2-1	TRBD2	TGCAGTGCTAGAGGGACTAGCGGGGGGTTATACAATGAGCAGTTCTTC	CSARGTSGGLYNEQFF
TRBV19	many	TRBJ2-3	-	TGTGCCAGTAATGGGGCCCCGGCACGTCCAGATACGCAGTATTTT	CASNGAPARPDTQYF
TRBV29-1	many	TRBJ1-2	-	TGCAGCGTTGGAACCGGGGTGGCTCGGGGCTACACCTTC	CSVGTGVARGYTF
TRBV20-1	-	TRBJ2-2	-	TGCAGTGCTAGAGATCGTAGAATTAACACCGGGGAGCTGTTTTTT	CSARDRRINTGELFF
TRBV4-2	many	TRBJ2-7	TRBD2	TGTGCCAGCAGCCATCAGACTAGCGAGCCAAGGGGGGAGCAGTACTTC	CASSHQTSEPRGEQYF
TRBV11-2	-	TRBJ2-7	TRBD2	TGTGCCAGCAGCGTGGGACTAGCGGAGTCCTACGAGCAGTACTTC	CASSVGLAESYEQYF
TRBV4-3	-	TRBJ2-7	-	TGCGCCAGCAGCCAATGGGCAGGGGAAGCCTACGAGCAGTACTTC	CASSQWAGEAYEQYF
TRBV20-1	-	TRBJ2-3	-	TGCAGTGCTAGAGTGGATCCTAGCACAGATACGCAGTATTTT	CSARVDPSTDTQYF
TRBV7-3	-	TRBJ2-7	TRBD2	TGTGCCAGCAGTCAAAACGGGGGGGACTCCTACGAGCAGTACTTC	CASSQNGGDSYEQYF
TRBV6-1	-	TRBJ2-7	TRBD2	TGTGCCAGCGGGATGGGCCTTAGCGGGAGGGGCCACGAGCAGTACTTC	CASGMGLSGRGHEQYF
TRBV28	many	TRBJ2-1	-	TGTGCCAGCAGCCCAATCATCAATGAGCAGTTCTTC	CASSPIINEQFF
TRBV29-1	few	TRBJ1-1	-	TGCAGCGTTGCCCCGCGACAGTTTGAAGCTTTCTTT	CSVAPRQFEAFF
TRBV6-2/TRBV6-3	few	TRBJ2-1	-	TGTGCCAGCAGTTACCAGGGTTCGGGGGGCGCACCTTACAATGAGCAGTTCTTC	CASSYQGSGGAPYNEQFF